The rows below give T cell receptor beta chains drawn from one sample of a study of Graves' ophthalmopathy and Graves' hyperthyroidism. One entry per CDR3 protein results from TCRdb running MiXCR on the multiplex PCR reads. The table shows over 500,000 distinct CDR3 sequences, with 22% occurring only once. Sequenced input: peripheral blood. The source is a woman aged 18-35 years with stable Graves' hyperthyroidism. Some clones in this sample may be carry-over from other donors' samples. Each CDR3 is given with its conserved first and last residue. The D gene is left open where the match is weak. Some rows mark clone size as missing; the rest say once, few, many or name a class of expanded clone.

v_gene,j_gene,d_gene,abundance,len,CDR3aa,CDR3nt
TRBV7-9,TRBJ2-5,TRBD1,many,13,CASGQGYQETQYF,TGTGCCAGCGGACAGGGATACCAAGAGACCCAGTACTTC
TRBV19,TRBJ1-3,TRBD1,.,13,CASTGQGGNTIYF,TGTGCCAGTACGGGACAGGGTGGAAACACCATATATTTT
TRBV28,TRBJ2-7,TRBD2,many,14,CACRTSGSLREQYF,TGTGCCTGCAGAACTAGCGGGAGCCTCCGAGAGCAGTACTTC
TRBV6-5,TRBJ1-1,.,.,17,CASSYFAGTSGGTEAFF,TGTGCCAGCAGTTACTTCGCCGGGACATCGGGAGGGACTGAAGCTTTCTTT
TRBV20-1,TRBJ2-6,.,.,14,CSADSGAGANVLTF,TGCAGTGCTGACTCAGGGGCTGGGGCCAACGTCCTGACTTTC
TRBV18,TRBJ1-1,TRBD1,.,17,CASSEQGAKRVNTEAFF,TGTGCCAGCTCAGAACAGGGGGCGAAAAGAGTGAACACTGAAGCTTTCTTT
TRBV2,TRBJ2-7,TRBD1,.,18,CASDTVPLGQVYSYEQYF,TGTGCCAGCGATACGGTACCCCTCGGACAGGTTTATTCCTACGAGCAGTACTTC
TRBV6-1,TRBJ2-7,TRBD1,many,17,CASSPNSGGISSYEQYF,TGTGCCAGCAGTCCGAACTCAGGGGGAATAAGCTCCTACGAGCAGTACTTC
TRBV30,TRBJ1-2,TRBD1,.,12,CACSGTGAGYTF,TGTGCCTGTTCCGGGACAGGGGCCGGCTACACCTTC
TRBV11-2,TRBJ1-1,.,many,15,CASSYTISMNTEAFF,TGTGCCAGCAGCTATACAATCTCCATGAACACTGAAGCTTTCTTT
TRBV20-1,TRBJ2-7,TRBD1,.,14,CSAGGQGTSYEQYF,TGCAGTGCTGGTGGACAGGGGACATCCTACGAGCAGTACTTC
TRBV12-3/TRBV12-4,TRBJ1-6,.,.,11,CASSFEEPLHF,TGTGCCAGCAGTTTCGAGGAACCCCTCCACTTT
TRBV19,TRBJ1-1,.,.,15,CASSIYGTRNTEAFF,TGTGCCAGTAGTATATATGGGACAAGGAACACTGAAGCTTTCTTT
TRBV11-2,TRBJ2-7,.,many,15,CASSSYSDSSYEQYF,TGTGCCAGCAGCTCTTACTCGGACAGCTCCTACGAGCAGTACTTC